The 11 T cell receptor beta chains presented below share a single source sample, sequenced in a study of blood T cell repertoires in COVID-19. Produced via immunoSEQ multiplex PCR; TCRdb's table is partial and in-frame only. The sample has about 210,000 clones, roughly four fifths seen once. The sequencing input was PBMCs or T cells enriched from blood (not recorded which). These receptor sequences come from a man aged 35 to 55 who had recovered from COVID-19.

This rearrangement joins TRBV28 to TRBJ1-3, with D tentatively TRBD1 (6 bases). V lost 2 bases, J lost 4 bases, and 15 bases lay in between. CDR1 is MDHEN and CDR2 is SYDVKM in the germline V gene. There are 16 residues in the CDR3. The CDR3 DNA reads TGTGCCAGCAGTTTAGGGTCTCACAGGGCCGGAAACACCATATATTTT. It is translated as CASSLGSHRAGNTIYF.

The V call is TRBV23-1, the J call TRBJ1-5; D unresolved. TRBV23-1 is an open reading frame, and its role is uncertain. The length of the CDR3 is 13 residues. Trimming stripped 0 bases from V and 7 bases from J, with 7 bases between. The CDR3 reads CASSQSWAQPQHF. CDR3 sequence (DNA): TGCGCCAGCAGTCAATCGTGGGCCCAGCCCCAGCATTTT.

The chain couples TRBV11-2 to TRBJ2-7; TRBD2 is a possible D gene (6 bases). Germline V gene data show CDR1 as SGHAT and CDR2 as FQNNGV. The CDR3 length is 13 residues. The V and J ends lost 4 bases and 3 bases respectively, with 10 bases between them. The CDR3 DNA reads TGTGCCAGCAGCTCCGGGAGTTACTACGAGCAGTACTTC. Amino acids: CASSSGSYYEQYF.

The chain carries TRBV18 and TRBJ2-7, with 7 positions matching TRBD1. Germline loops: CDR1 KGHSH, CDR2 LQKENI. Trimming removed 4 bases from V and 2 bases from J; junction bases left unmatched: 2. CDR3 size: 13 residues. CDR3 in DNA: TGTGCCAGCTCACAACAGGGGCCCTACGAGCAGTACTTC. Protein sequence: CASSQQGPYEQYF. The variable domain in full, completed from reference TRBV18 and TRBJ2-7, reads NAGVMQNPRHLVRRRGQEARLRCSPMKGHSHVYWYRQLPEEGLKFMVYLQKENIIDESGMPKERFSAEFPKEGPSILRIQQVVRGDSAAYFCASSQQGPYEQYFGPGTRLTVT.

The chain joins TRBV4-2 to TRBJ2-1; the match to TRBD2 covers 9 bases. V gave up 1 base and J gave up 3 bases; unmatched junction bases: 4. The germline gives CDR1 LGHNA, CDR2 YNFKEQ. CDR3 size: 16 residues. CDR3 bases: TGTGCCAGCAGCCAAGCGACAGCGGGGGGCTACAATGAGCAGTTCTTC. Amino acid sequence: CASSQATAGGYNEQFF.

This clone was recorded a few times. The chain has TRBV6-1 and TRBJ2-1, with TRBD2 identical over 9 bases. In germline, CDR1 is MNHNS, CDR2 SASEGT. The CDR3 contains 17 residues. After removal of 0 bases from V and 3 bases from J, the junction contained 6 bases not matched to a gene. The chain's CDR3 is CASSEAVGLAFYNEQFF. The CDR3 DNA reads as TGTGCCAGCAGTGAAGCGGTGGGACTAGCTTTCTACAATGAGCAGTTCTTC.

V usage is TRBV19 and J usage is TRBJ2-4, with TRBD1 as a possible D gene (5 bases). V gave up 0 bases and J gave up 5 bases, with 17 bases separating them. Germline lookup yields CDR1 LNHDA and CDR2 SQIVND (reference sequence). The CDR3 runs 17 residues. The DNA for the CDR3 is TGTGCCAGTAGTATAGATGACCCTGCAGGGCTCCAAAACATTCAGTACTTC. Translation gives CASSIDDPAGLQNIQYF.

The DNA for the CDR3 is TGTGCCAGCAGTTTTACCCAGGGTTCCGACGAGCAGTACTTC. Amino acids: CASSFTQGSDEQYF. This chain joins TRBV11-2 and TRBJ2-7; D is possibly TRBD1 (5 bases). CDR1 and CDR2 from the germline V gene are SGHAT and FQNNGV. The CDR3 sequence is 14 residues long. Trimming cost V 6 bases and J 5 bases, with 17 bases left between them.

This chain joins TRBV6-6 and TRBJ1-3; 10 positions match TRBD1. The CDR3 covers 15 residues. The V gene's germline CDR1 is MNHNY and CDR2 SVGAGI (reference sequence). With V trimmed by 3 bases and J by 4 bases, 3 bases remained unmatched. CDR3 in DNA: TGTGCCAGCAGTTATGGGACAGGGGAAGGAAACACCATATATTTT. It encodes CASSYGTGEGNTIYF.

The chain has TRBV11-2 and TRBJ2-7; 13 bases agree with TRBD2. Germline CDR1 reads SGHAT; CDR2 reads FQNNGV. J lost 3 bases, V lost 5 bases, and 4 bases had no gene match. CDR3 length: 15 residues. CDR3 nucleotides: TGTGCCAGCAGCGAGGGACTAGCGGGGAGCTACGAGCAGTACTTC. It yields the protein CASSEGLAGSYEQYF.

The rearrangement joins TRBV14 to TRBJ2-5, with D unclear. Germline CDR1 is SGHDN and CDR2 is FVKESK. This CDR3 has 14 residues. Trimming shortened V by 4 bases and J by 2 bases, and 11 bases separated the two germline ends. The CDR3 region is CASSRNSLQETQYF. CDR3 coding DNA: TGTGCCAGCAGCCGAAACTCCCTTCAAGAGACCCAGTACTTC.